The 31 T cell receptor beta chains reported below all come from one sample, sequenced in a study of T cell responses to AZD1222 COVID-19 vaccine. The data were produced by immunoSEQ multiplex PCR, yet TCRdb's version contains in-frame clones alone and is incomplete. The repertoire has more than 85,000 clones, about 91% of them found once; the top ten carry 44%. Material: peripheral blood, obtained 28 days after the second AZD1222 dose. The receptors originated from an adult who received the AZD1222 COVID-19 vaccine.

Of note for this clone: The junction differs from germline at one of its ends, possibly a read error. This chain uses TRBV6-2 or TRBV6-3 with TRBJ2-3; D may be TRBD2 (5 bases). The germline CDR1 and CDR2 sequences are MNHEY and SVGEGT. The CDR3 sequence is 14 residues long. CDR3 nucleotides: TGTGCCAGCAATTACTCGGGCGGGCGAGATACGCAGTATTTT. Protein product: CASNYSGGRDTQYF.

The chain couples TRBV5-1 to TRBJ2-7; D may correspond to TRBD1 or TRBD2 (6 bases each). V was trimmed by 5 bases and J by 1 base, leaving 10 bases between them. Germline V CDR1 and CDR2: SGHRS, YFSETQ. This CDR3 is built from 13 residues. The CDR3 DNA is TGCGCCAGCAGGTTAGGGGGGTCCTACGAGCAGTACTTC. Its translation is CASRLGGSYEQYF. The complete variable domain, with remaining parts taken from reference TRBV5-1 and TRBJ2-7, reads KAGVTQTPRYLIKTRGQQVTLSCSPISGHRSVSWYQQTPGQGLQFLFEYFSETQRNKGNFPGRFSGRQFSNSRSEMNVSTLELGDSALYLCASRLGGSYEQYFGPGTRLTVT.

In its sample, this clone was seen once. The chain links TRBV6-4 to TRBJ2-3; 11 positions match TRBD2. The J segment lost 2 bases and the V segment lost 6 bases, leaving 4 bases of the junction unmatched. Germline loops: CDR1 MRHNA, CDR2 SNTAGT. The CDR3 contains 15 residues. CDR3 nucleotide sequence: TGTGCCAGCAGCCGACTAGCGGGACCCACAGATACGCAGTATTTT. It translates to CASSRLAGPTDTQYF.

V gene TRBV10-3 combines with J gene TRBJ2-5; the D gene is possibly TRBD1 (6 bases). Between the trimmed V and J ends, which lost 9 bases and 5 bases, there was a span of 22 bases. The CDR3 runs 15 residues. Germline CDR1 and CDR2: ENHRY and SYGVKD. The CDR3 sequence: CAMGEGGPRGETQYF. The CDR3 DNA reads TGTGCCATGGGAGAGGGTGGGCCGAGGGGGGAGACCCAGTACTTC.

This chain connects TRBV5-1 to TRBJ2-7, with 8 nucleotides matching TRBD1. With 4 bases clipped from V and 8 bases from J, the junction kept 11 bases outside the gene matches. Germline V lookup: CDR1 SGHRS, CDR2 YFSETQ. There are 14 residues in the CDR3. CDR3 residues: CASSTGTGSYKQYF. As DNA, the CDR3 is TGCGCCAGCAGCACCGGGACAGGAAGTTACAAGCAGTACTTC.

J is TRBJ1-1 and V is TRBV9; D is unclear. V lost 5 bases and J 0 bases, leaving 5 bases between the germline ends. The CDR3 spans 12 residues. In germline, CDR1 is SGDLS, CDR2 YYNGEE. The CDR3 DNA is TGTGCCAGCAGTCCTATGAACACTGAAGCTTTCTTT. Translation: CASSPMNTEAFF. The full variable domain, with the rest looked up from reference TRBV9 and TRBJ1-1, is DSGVTQTPKHLITATGQRVTLRCSPRSGDLSVYWYQQSLDQGLQFLIQYYNGEERAKGNILERFSAQQFPDLHSELNLSSLELGDSALYFCASSPMNTEAFFGQGTRLTVV.

CDR3: CASRLQGANRYEQYF. The CDR3 nucleotides read TGTGCCAGCAGATTACAGGGGGCTAACAGATACGAGCAGTACTTC. The chain joins TRBV27 to TRBJ2-7; the match to TRBD1 covers 9 bases. The ends lost 6 bases at V and 4 bases at J; junction bases unmatched: 10. From germline, CDR1 is MNHEY and CDR2 SMNVEV (reference sequence). CDR3 length: 15 residues.

This clone has a single count. The same CDR3 can be traced to other DNA sequences in this sample. The chain joins TRBV30 to TRBJ1-5, with D unresolved. The CDR3 is made up of 13 amino acids. CDR1 and CDR2 (germline): GTSNPN, SVGIG (reference sequence). V shed 1 base and J shed 1 base, with 5 bases lying between them. The CDR3 coding sequence is TGTGCCTGGAGTGGAGGGAGCAATCAGCCCCAGCATTTT. Its protein product is CAWSGGSNQPQHF.

The chain links TRBV7-2 to TRBJ2-1; the match to TRBD2 covers 9 bases. V shed 8 bases and J 9 bases; nucleotides not matched to a gene: 17. Germline CDR1 SGHTA, CDR2 FQGNSA. The CDR3 is 16 residues long. The CDR3 DNA reads as TGTGCCAGCGGAGGTCCTAGCGGGATCAGGCGGGGTGAGCAGTTCTTC. Protein: CASGGPSGIRRGEQFF.

The rearrangement links TRBV12-5 to TRBJ2-3; possibly TRBD2 for D (5 bases). Germline V gives CDR1 LGHNT, CDR2 FRNRAP. Trimming cost V 1 base and J 2 bases, with 10 bases left between them. The CDR3 has 15 amino acids. The CDR3 region is CASGLGSGITDTQYF. CDR3 DNA: TGTGCTAGTGGTTTGGGGTCCGGGATCACAGATACGCAGTATTTT.

This chain uses TRBV11-2 with TRBJ2-2; tentative D call: TRBD1 (6 bases). CDR3 length: 16 residues. Between the trimmed V and J ends, which lost 4 bases and 4 bases, there was a span of 16 bases. The V gene's germline CDR1 is SGHAT and CDR2 FQNNGV. The CDR3 sequence: CASSSTSPRGTGELFF. The CDR3 bases are TGTGCCAGCAGCTCCACCAGCCCCAGGGGCACCGGGGAGCTGTTTTTT.

There are a few counts of this clone. This chain uses TRBV19 with TRBJ2-2; TRBD2 matches at 8 bases. The CDR3 sequence is 14 residues long. CDR1 and CDR2 from the germline V gene are LNHDA and SQIVND (reference sequence). With 7 bases clipped from V and 1 base from J, the junction kept 2 bases outside the gene matches. Here the CDR3 DNA reads TGTGCCAGTAATAGCGGGATGAACACCGGGGAGCTGTTTTTT. Translating gives CASNSGMNTGELFF.

The chain uses TRBV19 and TRBJ2-2; TRBD2 matches 7 bases. The V segment lost 6 bases and the J segment 1 base; nucleotides outside the gene matches: 8. Germline V gene data show CDR1 as LNHDA and CDR2 as SQIVND (reference sequence). The CDR3 extends over 16 amino acids. The CDR3 region is CASRLGGGGNTGELFF. The CDR3 DNA reads TGTGCCAGTAGGCTGGGTGGCGGGGGGAACACCGGGGAGCTGTTTTTT.

This chain connects TRBV10-3 to TRBJ2-4; D uncertain. The germline gives CDR1 ENHRY, CDR2 SYGVKD. This CDR3 is 12 amino acids long. V was clipped by 6 bases and J by 5 bases, with 8 bases between them. CDR3 in DNA: TGTGCCATCAGCGGGTACGAAAACATTCAGTACTTC. This codes for CAISGYENIQYF.

This sequence joins TRBV10-2 and TRBJ2-1; the match to TRBD2 covers 9 bases. Looked up from germline, CDR1 is WSHSY and CDR2 is SAAADI. The ends lost 10 bases at V and 5 bases at J; junction bases unmatched: 12. CDR3 size: 15 residues. As DNA, the CDR3 is TGCGCCACCACCCTAGCGGGATCTAGTAACAATGAGCAGTTCTTC. This gives the protein CATTLAGSSNNEQFF.

This clone was counted a single time. Relative to the germline gene, one junction end is altered; a read error may explain this. The rearrangement uses TRBV28 and TRBJ2-1; 7 bases line up with TRBD2. This CDR3 comprises 14 residues. Looked up from germline, CDR1 is MDHEN and CDR2 is SYDVKM. CDR3 in amino acids: CASSQMIQGLDGIF. CDR3 sequence (DNA): TGTGCCAGCAGCCAAATGATCCAAGGACTAGATGGAATCTTC.

This chain joins TRBV6-2 or TRBV6-3 and TRBJ1-3; D is perhaps TRBD1 (6 bases). CDR3 length: 12 residues. Germline loops: CDR1 MNHEY, CDR2 SVGEGT. Trimming removed 1 base from V and 11 bases from J, with 9 bases in between. In nucleotides, the CDR3 is TGTGCCAGCAGTTACTTGAGGACAGCCATATATTTT. Its protein is CASSYLRTAIYF.

This chain joins TRBV7-2 and TRBJ2-7, with D perhaps matching TRBD1 (6 bases). CDR1 is SGHTA, CDR2 FQGNSA, per germline. The ends were cut back, 5 bases at V and 6 bases at J, with 23 bases in the middle. CDR3 length: 16 amino acids. The DNA for the CDR3 is TGTGCCAGCAGCAATAGGGCCCAGCTCCTAGGGGGCGAGCAGTACTTC. Its protein product is CASSNRAQLLGGEQYF.

This clone was seen once. The chain is built from TRBV12-5 and TRBJ2-1; 7 bases align to TRBD1. The CDR3 runs to 17 residues. With 1 base clipped from V and 5 bases from J, the junction kept 11 bases outside the gene matches. Germline V gives CDR1 LGHNT, CDR2 FRNRAP. For the CDR3, the DNA is TGTGCTAGTGGTTTGGGGATTATGACAGGGATAGACAATGAGCAGTTCTTC. Its translation is CASGLGIMTGIDNEQFF.

V gene TRBV7-9 combines with J gene TRBJ2-1; TRBD2 agrees at 8 bases. The ends lost 5 bases at V and 6 bases at J; junction bases unmatched: 15. CDR1 is SEHNR, CDR2 FQNEAQ, per germline (reference sequence). This CDR3 comprises 17 residues. The CDR3 DNA sequence: TGTGCCAGCAGCCGGACCGGGCAGCGGGAGTTCCTCAATGAGCAGTTCTTC. As protein: CASSRTGQREFLNEQFF.

Here the CDR3 DNA reads TGCGCCAGCAGCCAAGATAGGGGGACAGGCACCGTGCTAGGCTATGGCTACACCTTC. Its protein is CASSQDRGTGTVLGYGYTF. V and J are TRBV4-3 and TRBJ1-2; 8 bases line up with TRBD1. The germline V gene has CDR1 LGHNA and CDR2 YSLEER. This CDR3 has 19 residues. The ends lost 0 bases at V and 4 bases at J; junction bases unmatched: 16.

This chain connects TRBV10-3 to TRBJ2-2, with TRBD2 matching over 7 bases. Germline values: CDR1 ENHRY, CDR2 SYGVKD. J lost 4 bases, V lost 3 bases, and 8 bases had no gene match. This CDR3 region has 16 residues. The CDR3 DNA sequence: TGTGCCATCAGTGATGGGGGGAGGGCCCTCACCGGGGAGCTGTTTTTT. Translation gives CAISDGGRALTGELFF.

This chain joins TRBV11-3 and TRBJ1-1; D unresolved. Trimming shortened V by 1 base and J by 6 bases, and 9 bases separated the two germline ends. Germline CDR1 reads SGHNT; CDR2 reads YENEEA. The CDR3 contains 13 residues. The CDR3 DNA follows: TGTGCCAGCAGCTTAGTAGGGAGATCTGAAGCTTTCTTT. This sequence encodes CASSLVGRSEAFF.

The CDR3 here is CASSIQGENSPLHF. The CDR3 DNA reads as TGCGCCAGCAGTATACAGGGAGAAAATTCACCCCTCCACTTT. The rearrangement joins TRBV5-1 to TRBJ1-6; TRBD1 might be the D (6 bases). The CDR3 covers 14 residues. The V and J ends lost 5 bases and 7 bases respectively, with 13 bases between them. Per the germline V gene, CDR1 is SGHRS and CDR2 is YFSETQ.

The chain couples TRBV18 to TRBJ1-4; D is undetermined. Deletions cut 2 bases from V and 7 bases from J, with 20 bases between. The CDR3 is 17 residues long. Per germline, CDR1 KGHSH and CDR2 LQKENI. The CDR3: CASSPSTGSNLREKLFF. Written as DNA, the CDR3 is TGTGCCAGCTCACCAAGTACCGGATCTAATCTCCGTGAAAAACTGTTTTTT.

In this sample, this clone turned up a few times. The chain joins TRBV7-9 to TRBJ2-7; a weak D match, TRBD1 (7 bases). CDR3 length: 16 residues. Deletions cut 5 bases from V and 5 bases from J, with 22 bases between. Germline CDR1 and CDR2: SEHNR and FQNEAQ (reference sequence). In DNA, the CDR3 is TGTGCCAGCAGCGCCTTGACAGGGACTCCTTCTAACGAGCAGTACTTC. Translated: CASSALTGTPSNEQYF.

For the CDR3, the DNA is TGCAGCGTAGGGACCGCCGGGGGTTACGAGCAGTACTTC. Residues: CSVGTAGGYEQYF. This sequence joins TRBV29-1 and TRBJ2-7; D is perhaps TRBD2 (6 bases). V gave up 6 bases and J gave up 4 bases, with 16 bases separating them. Germline-derived CDR1 and CDR2 are SQVTM and ANQGSEA. The CDR3 runs to 13 residues.

V usage is TRBV10-3 and J usage is TRBJ2-3; 11 nucleotides line up with TRBD2. CDR1 ENHRY and CDR2 SYGVKD come from the germline V gene. This CDR3 has 15 amino acids. V was pared by 7 bases and J by 6 bases, with 9 bases of the junction left unmatched. The CDR3 loop reads CAIKDSGRAEDTQYF. CDR3 coding DNA: TGTGCCATCAAAGATAGCGGGAGGGCCGAGGATACGCAGTATTTT.

This chain joins TRBV7-9 and TRBJ2-7; no clear D. Germline CDR1 SEHNR, CDR2 FQNEAQ (reference sequence). Trimming stripped 5 bases from V and 0 bases from J, with 11 bases between. The CDR3 spans 14 residues. CDR3 sequence reads: CASSPRAASYEQYF. DNA of the CDR3: TGTGCCAGCAGCCCACGGGCTGCCTCCTACGAGCAGTACTTC.

The gene calls are TRBV7-8 and TRBJ1-4; 8 nucleotides align to TRBD1. The CDR3 is 15 residues long. The V and J ends lost 3 bases and 4 bases, in that order; junction bases with no gene match: 4. Germline V gene sequence: CDR1 SGHVS, CDR2 FQNEAQ. The CDR3 region has the DNA TGTGCCAGCAGCTTGTCAGGGGGCAGTAATGAAAAACTGTTTTTT. Amino acid sequence: CASSLSGGSNEKLFF.

This clone appeared a few times. The chain carries TRBV6-2 or TRBV6-3 and TRBJ2-1, with no clear D. CDR1 MNHEY and CDR2 SVGEGT come from the germline V gene. The CDR3 length is 15 residues. V was trimmed by 2 bases and J by 10 bases, leaving 18 bases between them. CDR3 loop: CASSYGFGRPREQFF. Written as DNA, the CDR3 is TGTGCCAGCAGTTACGGTTTCGGAAGGCCCAGGGAGCAGTTCTTC.